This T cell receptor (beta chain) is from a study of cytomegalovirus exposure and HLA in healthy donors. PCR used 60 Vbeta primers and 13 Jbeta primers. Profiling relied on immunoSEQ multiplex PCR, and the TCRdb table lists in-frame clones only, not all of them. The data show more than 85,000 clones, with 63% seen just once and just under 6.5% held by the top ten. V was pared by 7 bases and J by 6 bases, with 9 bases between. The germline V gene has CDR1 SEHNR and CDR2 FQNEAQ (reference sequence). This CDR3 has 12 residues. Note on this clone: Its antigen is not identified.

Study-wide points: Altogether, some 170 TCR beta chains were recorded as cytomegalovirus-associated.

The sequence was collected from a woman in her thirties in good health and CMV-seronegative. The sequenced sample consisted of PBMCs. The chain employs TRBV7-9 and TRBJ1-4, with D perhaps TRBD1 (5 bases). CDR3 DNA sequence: TGTGCCAGCAACACAGGATATGAAAAACTGTTTTTT. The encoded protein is CASNTGYEKLFF.